This T cell receptor beta chain was observed in a study of blood T cells in healthy people across ages. Study background: Capture by template switching was about one barcoded beta molecule per two T cells.

About this clonotype: One end of the junction does not line up with germline, which may come from a read error.

The germline gives CDR1 DFQATT, CDR2 SNEGSKA (reference sequence). CDR3 length equals 15 residues. Using a J-beta primer mix together with a sample-barcoded 5' primer, a second PCR was run for roughly 7 to 11 cycles. A tag from a template-switch adaptor with 12 random nucleotides marked each cDNA molecule. From the 5' RACE reads, TCRdb called clonotypes with MiXCR, one entry per CDR3 protein. The sample yields about 970,000 distinct CDR3 sequences, around 54% seen once. The sequenced sample consisted of blood. The source is a woman between 55 and 75 years old in good health. The V call is TRBV20-1, the J call TRBJ2-4, with D perhaps matching TRBD2 (5 bases). The DNA end favors TRBJ2-7, so the J call may be wrong. The CDR3 is CGARDGRRVLYEQYF. CDR3 nucleotides: TGCGGTGCTAGAGATGGTAGGCGGGTTTTATACGAGCAGTACTTC.